Given below is one T cell receptor (beta chain) in context. The target antigen is unknown. The entry originates in a study of T cells in Graves' hyperthyroidism and ophthalmopathy. Study results and limitations: Stable hyperthyroidism and ophthalmopathy were separated using 13 V-J signatures.

After removal of 0 bases from V and 5 bases from J, the junction contained 12 bases not matched to a gene. From germline, CDR1 is MGHRA and CDR2 YSYEKL. CDR3 length: 19 residues. Regions amplified from RNA transcripts were the TCR beta CDR3 regions. An initial round of RT-PCR targeting the TCR CDR3 relied on the HTBI primer set. TCRdb recomputed calls from the multiplex PCR reads with MiXCR, one row per CDR3 protein. This sample has 550,000 to 700,000 distinct CDR3 sequences, with over 12% found just once. This rearrangement joins TRBV4-1 to TRBJ2-2; 10 nucleotides align to TRBD2. Sequenced input: blood. The TCR originated in a middle-aged woman with Graves' ophthalmopathy. The CDR3, as DNA: TGCGCCAGCAGCCAAGATAGGCTAGCGGGAGTGGAAGATACCGGGGAGCTGTTTTTT. Translation gives CASSQDRLAGVEDTGELFF.